This T cell receptor beta chain is drawn from a study of T cells in Graves' hyperthyroidism and ophthalmopathy (dated by TCRdb to between 2018 and 2021). Concerning the study at large: Peripheral blood samples were taken at the time of initial diagnosis, prior to any treatment. Prospective prediction of ophthalmopathy was tested in an independent validation cohort of 18 to 20 hyperthyroidism patients and 17 patients who later progressed to ophthalmopathy. Thyroid tissue and blood T-cell repertoires from about six Graves' hyperthyroidism patients were also compared in the study. The 75 to 100 discovery patients were randomly divided into training and test sets at a 7:3 ratio. TCR Vbeta CDR3 sequencing of roughly 140 peripheral blood samples (approximately 44 ophthalmopathy, some 75 hyperthyroidism and around 17 progressor patients) is reported in the paper. After blood sampling, hyperthyroidism patients were treated with methimazole at a starting dose of 30 mg daily, and ophthalmopathy patients were treated with high-dose intravenous methylprednisolone. To identify TCR V-J signatures that set the groups apart, the researchers used a discovery cohort of 90 to 100 patients, made up of around 40 with Graves' ophthalmopathy and around 58 with stable Graves' hyperthyroidism. Study-wide findings and limitations: No statistical method was used to set the sample size in advance, and investigators knew the group allocation. A 13 V-J signature model separated ophthalmopathy from stable hyperthyroidism, with approximately 87% sensitivity and 81% to 82% specificity in cross-validation and 80%/75% in testing. Most expanded thyroid clonotypes (frequency above 0.001) were also detected in blood, suggesting blood repertoires may reflect thyroid immune responses. In validation, the model predicted progression to ophthalmopathy a median of around 6.5 months before onset, with around 70% sensitivity and about 75% specificity.

Hyperthyroidism patients were aged 18 to 65 years and newly diagnosed, with disease duration of less than 2 months. The study excluded patients with uncontrolled infections, other autoimmune diseases, pregnancy or lactation. Diagnoses were based on clinical symptoms, serum thyroxine and TRAb, thyroid ultrasound and orbital computed tomography. For progressor patients, blood was drawn at the first diagnosis of hyperthyroidism, before any ophthalmopathy symptoms had appeared. PBMCs were isolated from about 10 ml of fresh peripheral blood by Ficoll-Paque density gradient centrifugation. Progressor patients were initially diagnosed with Graves' hyperthyroidism and developed ophthalmopathy during follow-up. Total RNA was extracted using Trizol reagent, and RNA quality was assessed on an Agilent 2100 Bioanalyzer. This clonotype was found many times. It has no known antigen specificity. Base-call qualities are not available, and no considerably larger clone is one nucleotide away.

Via the germline V gene (reference sequence), CDR1 is SGHAT and CDR2 FQDESV. Trimming at the junction amounts to 1 base on V and 2 bases on J, and the germline ends lie 12 bases apart. CDR3 length: 15 amino acids, cysteine to phenylalanine. CDR3 DNA only is kept here, 45 bases in frame from base 1. TCR beta CDR3 regions were amplified from RNA transcripts. A first-round RT-PCR of the TCR CDR3 used the HTBI primer set with the Qiagen OneStep RT-PCR kit. Libraries were constructed in a second round of multiplex PCR, after which size selection and purification were carried out. Libraries were sequenced paired-end with 100 bp reads on an Illumina HiSeq2000. For the original study's pipeline: SOAPnuke was used to process the raw data, throwing out any read that contained adapters or uncalled bases, had a mean Phred below 15, or lacked an exact constant-primer or identifier match. High-quality paired reads were merged with COPE v1.2.5, and unique nucleotide sequences were defined as clonotypes. Clonotypes were aligned to IMGT TRBV, TRBD and TRBJ reference segments using MiTCR v1.1. The analysis included only V-J combinations with a frequency above 0.0001, which together covered around 99% of the repertoires. The TCS score was defined as F50 (clonal expansion) divided by E x V (chaos), with BLOSUM62-based TCRdist calculated between CDR3 peptides within each V-J. Welch's t-statistics and random forest reduced just over 500 V-J features to under 15, which were used in a naive Bayes classifier (R e1071). TCRdb took the public reads, trimmed them with fastp at Q25, ran MiXCR for clone calling and kept in-frame beta chains. Entries are consolidated by CDR3 protein sequence, retaining the most common genes and DNA. TCRdb, not the authors, supplied the V and J calls. For this sample there are hundreds of thousands of distinct CDR3 sequences; less than 30% appear just once. The ten largest clones represent roughly a quarter of the sample.

Material: blood. The clonotype comes from a man aged 35 to 55 with Graves' hyperthyroidism that later progressed to Graves' ophthalmopathy. The V and J segments used are TRBV11-1 and TRBJ2-7; the D segment could be TRBD2, given 6 matching bases. CDR3 sequence: CASSLVHGGPYEQYF. The DNA sequence is TGTGCCAGCAGCTTAGTCCACGGGGGACCCTACGAGCAGTACTTC.